Sequencing of this T cell receptor beta chain was carried out in a study of blood T cell repertoires in COVID-19. Study in general: From T cells, B-cell-depleted T cells, or PBMCs came the material, which was cDNA or gDNA.

The length of the CDR3 is 13 residues. Germline loops: CDR1 SGDLS, CDR2 YYNGEE. The ends were cut back, 2 bases at V and 7 bases at J, with 12 bases in the middle. Data came from immunoSEQ multiplex PCR; TCRdb stores just in-frame clones and leaves some out. The table lists about 100,000 clones, 70% to 90% of them singletons. The TCR comes from a human donor in a cohort sampled during active COVID-19. J is TRBJ1-1 and V is TRBV9; D possibly corresponds to TRBD1 (5 bases). The sequencing sample was made of peripheral blood. For the CDR3, the DNA is TGTGCCAGCAGCGTGGACATGGGCGGTGAAGCTTTCTTT. Residues: CASSVDMGGEAFF.